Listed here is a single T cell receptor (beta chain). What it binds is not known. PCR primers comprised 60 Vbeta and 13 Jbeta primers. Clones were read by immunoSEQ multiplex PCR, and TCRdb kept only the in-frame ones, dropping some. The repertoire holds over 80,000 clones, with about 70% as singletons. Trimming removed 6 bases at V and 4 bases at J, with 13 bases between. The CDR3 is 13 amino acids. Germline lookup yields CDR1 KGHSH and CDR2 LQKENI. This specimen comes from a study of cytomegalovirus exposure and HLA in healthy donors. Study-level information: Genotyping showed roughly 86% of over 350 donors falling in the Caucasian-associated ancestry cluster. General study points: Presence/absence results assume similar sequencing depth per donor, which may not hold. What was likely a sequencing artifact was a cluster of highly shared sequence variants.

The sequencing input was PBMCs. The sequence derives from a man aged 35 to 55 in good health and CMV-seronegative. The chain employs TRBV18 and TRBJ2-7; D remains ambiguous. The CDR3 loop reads CASSPVNGYEQYF. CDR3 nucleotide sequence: TGTGCCAGCTCTCCGGTCAATGGTTACGAGCAGTACTTC.